This T cell receptor (beta chain) was recorded in a study of blood T cell repertoires in COVID-19 (TCRdb year 2020). With respect to the entire study: Samples from collaborators originated in the United States, Italy and Spain and spanned both the acute and convalescent phases of COVID-19. Subjects who had been exposed to COVID-19, were actively infected with it, or had recovered from it provided the deeply sampled blood TCRbeta repertoires that made up the dataset. Samples came from the ongoing ImmuneRACE study (first 160 participants) plus 1,254 subjects from 6 global collaborators. A de-identified subject ID, COVID-19 status, age in years and sex were almost always included in the sample metadata. The repertoires were released in a freely available public database meant as a resource for research on the immune response to SARS-CoV-2. Where HLA class I and class II types were available, the types were taken from metadata supplied by the sample provider, not from assay-based typing. The material from the prospective study consisted of cDNA or gDNA derived from T cells, B-cell-depleted T cells, or PBMCs. The paper's findings and limits, for the study overall: How much clinical and demographic metadata was included differed by source and by participant, and the metadata was provided uncurated.

As for this clone: The specificity of this receptor is unknown. There are no base qualities to consult, and no much larger clone falls within one base.

Each collaborating institution followed its own protocols to collect whole blood in K2EDTA tubes. For TCRbeta analysis, collaborator samples were shipped as frozen whole blood, as isolated PBMCs, or as DNA extracted from either sample type. The CDR3 holds 14 amino acids from the cysteine to the phenylalanine. The entry retains the CDR3 DNA only, 42 bases that are in frame from base 1. V was cut back by 0 bases and J by 2 bases, leaving a gap of 7 bases between them. CDR1 and CDR2 were assigned from the germline V gene as MNHNS and SASEGT. The immunoSEQ Assay, a bias-controlled multiplex PCR, was used to amplify TCRbeta CDR3 regions from genomic DNA. Under the source paper's analysis protocol: The number of nucleated cells in each sample was estimated by amplification of reference gene primers within the assay. To quantify the absolute abundance of each unique TCRbeta CDR3 rearrangement, sequence reads were collapsed and filtered. For each sample, productive Simpson clonality was calculated as the square root of Simpson's diversity index over productive rearrangements. TCRdb re-hosts the immuneACCESS table, in-frame sequences only. Its copies lack some clones; in the studies checked, an unresolved V gene accounts for under half of them, and the cause for the rest is not known. For V, J and clone size, that table is used; D and trimming come from the DNA. This sample is represented by 200,000 or so clones; about 86% of them were singletons. 0.78% of the sample goes to the ten largest clones.

The sequence derives from a woman in her seventies with acute or convalescent COVID-19. The V and J genes are TRBV6-1 and TRBJ2-5; the D gene lacks a confident call. The sample comprised peripheral blood. The DNA is as follows: TGTGCCAGCAGTGAAGCGTCAGTTCAAGAGACCCAGTACTTC. Its translation reads: CASSEASVQETQYF.